A single sample gave rise to the 13 T cell receptor beta chains below, sequenced in a study of post-analysis software for immune sequencing data. Study results and caveats: About 5 TRBV segments appeared more often in patients than in controls, and TRBV5-6, TRBV5-1 and TRBV20-1 were among these.

cDNA libraries for TCR beta contained unique molecular identifiers. TCRdb re-called the PCR reads with MiXCR, one entry per CDR3 protein. The repertoire holds roughly 730,000 distinct CDR3 sequences, with less than 35% as singletons. Their recognized antigens are unknown. Sequencing input: blood. These receptors all come from a girl aged 5 to 17 with multiple sclerosis.

This clonotype was picked up one time. The chain couples TRBV28 to TRBJ1-2; 7 bases map to TRBD1. CDR1 and CDR2 (germline): MDHEN, SYDVKM. The J segment lost 2 bases and the V segment lost 3 bases, leaving 3 bases of the junction unmatched. This CDR3 contains 14 residues. CDR3: CASSFPTGNYGYTF. For the CDR3, the DNA is TGTGCCAGCAGTTTCCCGACAGGGAACTATGGCTACACCTTC.

As to this clonotype: One junction end disagrees with the germline gene, perhaps due to a read error. The chain has TRBV3-1 and TRBJ2-1; possibly TRBD1 or TRBD2 for D (5 bases each). Per the germline V gene, CDR1 is LGHDT and CDR2 is YNNKEL (reference sequence). The CDR3 runs to 18 residues. The CDR3 here is CASGQEGRGYRAYNEQFF. For the CDR3, the DNA is TGTGCCAGCGGCCAAGAGGGGAGAGGTTACCGGGCCTACAATGAGCAGTTCTTC.

For this clonotype: A much larger clone differs from this one at a single base, so this may be a read error. As DNA, the CDR3 is TGTGCCAGCAGTTCGGCGGGGCAGCCGTTGGAGGCCCAGTACTTC. Translating gives CASSSAGQPLEAQYF. V is TRBV2 and J is TRBJ2-5; the D gene is possibly TRBD2 (6 bases). Germline V gene sequence: CDR1 SNHLY, CDR2 FYNNEI. V was clipped by 5 bases and J by 9 bases, with 22 bases between them. The CDR3 length is 15 residues.

V gene TRBV21-1 combines with J gene TRBJ2-6; the table gives TRBD1 as D, unverified against the DNA. TRBV21-1 is annotated as a pseudogene. This CDR3 comprises 20 residues. Here the CDR3 reads CASSIVKTGGPNSGANVLTF. The CDR3 DNA sequence: TGTGCCAGCAGCATAGTCAAGACAGGGGGACCCAACTCTGGGGCCAACGTCCTGACTTTC.

V and J are TRBV12-3 or TRBV12-4 and TRBJ2-7; D call uncertain. V gave up 10 bases and J gave up 0 bases, with 13 bases separating them. The CDR3 is 13 amino acids. CDR3 bases: TGTGCCACGTTAGCTGAGTTCTCCTACGAGCAGTACTTC. Its translation is CATLAEFSYEQYF.

The V call is TRBV10-3, the J call TRBJ2-1, with 7 nucleotides matching TRBD2. Germline V CDR1 and CDR2: ENHRY, SYGVKD. CDR3 length: 15 amino acids. Trimming cost V 4 bases and J 10 bases; bases outside gene matches: 13. For the CDR3, the DNA is TGTGCCATCAGTGGAAAGCGGGATGTCCCCCACGAGCAGTTCTTC. It is translated as CAISGKRDVPHEQFF.

The table lists this clonotype with many counts. The chain links TRBV20-1 to TRBJ2-5; TRBD2 matches 10 bases. CDR1 is DFQATT and CDR2 is SNEGSKA in the germline V gene (reference sequence). This CDR3 has 14 amino acids. V was clipped by 5 bases and J by 4 bases; unmatched bases: 7. CDR3 residues: CSAGGTSVGETQYF. DNA for the CDR3: TGCAGTGCTGGAGGGACTAGCGTGGGAGAGACCCAGTACTTC.

This clonotype has a single count. A much larger clone lies one base from this, so it may be a read error. J is TRBJ2-3 and V is TRBV10-2, with 8 bases that match TRBD1. The CDR3 consists of 14 residues. Germline assignment: CDR1 WSHSY and CDR2 SAAADI. DNA of the CDR3: TGCACCAGCAGTGAAGCAGGGGGCGCAGATACGCAGTATTTT. Its translation is CTSSEAGGADTQYF.

The chain recombines TRBV20-1 with TRBJ1-2; tentative D call: TRBD1 (6 bases). Germline V gives CDR1 DFQATT, CDR2 SNEGSKA (reference sequence). This CDR3 spans 14 amino acids. The V and J ends lost 4 bases and 3 bases respectively, with 15 bases between them. CDR3 protein: CSAINWGADYGYTF. DNA of the CDR3: TGCAGTGCTATCAATTGGGGGGCGGACTATGGCTACACCTTC.

This clonotype was recorded a few times. This chain joins TRBV2 and TRBJ2-7, with 9 bases aligning to TRBD1. The CDR3 loop spans 14 amino acids. After removal of 4 bases from V and 3 bases from J, the junction contained 4 bases not matched to a gene. Per the germline V gene, CDR1 is SNHLY and CDR2 is FYNNEI. The DNA of the CDR3 is TGTGCCAGCAGTGCGGGACAGGGCTTCTACGAGCAGTACTTC. Protein product: CASSAGQGFYEQYF.

This rearrangement joins TRBV6-2 or TRBV6-3 to TRBJ1-5; D is undetermined. This CDR3 has 15 amino acids. V was trimmed by 0 bases and J by 5 bases, leaving 11 bases between them. Germline CDR1 and CDR2: MNHEY and SVGEGT. The CDR3 DNA sequence: TGTGCCAGCAGTTACTCATCGGGTTCTTATCAGCCCCAGCATTTT. This translates into CASSYSSGSYQPQHF.

This rearrangement joins TRBV7-2 to TRBJ2-5; D may be TRBD1 (6 bases). The CDR3 has 13 amino acids. Trimming removed 5 bases from V and 7 bases from J, with 14 bases in between. Germline lookup yields CDR1 SGHTA and CDR2 FQGNSA. The DNA for the CDR3 is TGTGCCAGCAGCCGGACAGCGCGTGGGACCCAGTACTTC. Its protein is CASSRTARGTQYF.

This clonotype showed up many times. V gene TRBV7-9 combines with J gene TRBJ2-7, with 8 bases that match TRBD2. Germline CDR1 SEHNR, CDR2 FQNEAQ (reference sequence). The CDR3 sequence is 14 residues long. Germline trimming cut 3 bases from V and 6 bases from J; bases unmatched to any gene: 7. The CDR3 nucleotides read TGTGCCAGCAGCTTGGAGGGACTAGGCCCCGAGCAGTACTTC. This encodes CASSLEGLGPEQYF.